This TCR beta chain was retrieved from a study of cytomegalovirus exposure and HLA in healthy donors. Broader study findings: Researchers counted about 150 TCR beta chains as cytomegalovirus-associated. Diagnosis of cytomegalovirus status made by the classifier reportedly showed high specificity and sensitivity. Earlier analysis found most TCR beta V segments productive about 90% or about 30% of the time.

V lost 4 bases, J lost 12 bases, and 15 bases lay in between. The CDR3 loop spans 12 amino acids. Germline assignment: CDR1 LNHDA and CDR2 SQIVND (reference sequence). Worth noting for this clone: The target antigen is unknown.

Amplification used 60 Vbeta primers and 13 Jbeta primers. The assay was immunoSEQ multiplex PCR, and TCRdb's table has in-frame clones only and misses some. This table has about 210,000 clones, about 80% appearing once. The sequence was obtained from a woman aged 45-65 years in good health and CMV-seropositive. The sequencing sample was made of PBMCs. The chain recombines TRBV19 with TRBJ1-1; D not resolved. The CDR3 spells CASSKGAGSTFF. CDR3 in DNA: TGTGCCAGTAGTAAGGGTGCGGGGTCGACTTTCTTT.